This note documents a single T cell receptor (beta chain) sequence. What it binds is unknown. Other DNA variants within this sample encode the same CDR3. Produced via immunoSEQ multiplex PCR; TCRdb's table is partial and in-frame only. Here the sample spans fewer than 40,000 clones, 80% to 90% being singletons. The sample comes from a study of T cells in localized non-small cell lung cancer. General observations from the study: Median detection of top 100 tumor clones in adjacent lung was around 59 clones. Sequence data derive from only one tumor region, so heterogeneity remains possible. With higher T cell density in blood came longer overall survival. Tumor showed lower T cell clonality than uninvolved adjacent lung, where it was highest.

CDR3 length: 14 amino acids. Germline V gene lookup returns CDR1 SGHDT and CDR2 YYEEEE. The V and J ends lost 4 bases and 7 bases, in that order; junction bases with no gene match: 4. The receptor comes from a male donor older than 55 with stage III lung adenocarcinoma. The specimen comprised peripheral blood, sampled before any cancer treatment. The chain uses TRBV5-6 and TRBJ1-6; 8 nucleotides match TRBD1. The CDR3 loop reads CASSPGQVNSPLHF. The CDR3, as DNA: TGTGCCAGCAGCCCGGGACAGGTCAATTCACCCCTCCACTTT. The full variable domain, its missing parts supplied by reference TRBV5-6 and TRBJ1-6, is DAGVTQSPTHLIKTRGQQVTLRCSPKSGHDTVSWYQQALGQGPQFIFQYYEEEERQRGNFPDRFSGHQFPNYSSELNVNALLLGDSALYLCASSPGQVNSPLHFGNGTRLTVT.